This T cell receptor beta chain is drawn from a study of human T cells and chemical hapten exposure. This sample's time point: patch test 1, 2 weeks after DPC sensitization. Treatment meaning: therapeutic diphenylcyclopropenone sensitization with weekly scalp DPC. TCRdb recomputed calls from the RACE reads with MiXCR, one row per CDR3 protein. The sample has some 400,000 distinct CDR3 sequences, approximately 5.1% seen once. The CDR3 consists of 15 residues. Trimming at V came to 5 bases and at J to 4 bases, leaving 4 bases not matched to a gene. This clonotype has just a few counts. The chain carries TRBV12-3 or TRBV12-4 and TRBJ2-5, with TRBD2 matching over 13 bases. The source material was whole blood, sampled in connection with sensitization to the hapten diphenylcyclopropenone (DPC). The receptor was derived from a woman aged 45 to 65 with alopecia areata. Some clones in this sample may be carry-over from other donors' samples. CDR3 nucleotide sequence: TGTGCCAGCAGTCCTGGACTAGCGGGAGCAGAGACCCAGTACTTC. Amino acids: CASSPGLAGAETQYF.